What follows are 18 T cell receptor beta chains derived from one specimen sequenced in a study of blood T cell repertoires in COVID-19. Profiled with immunoSEQ multiplex PCR; TCRdb holds only in-frame clones, not every one. Of hundreds of thousands of clones detected, roughly 90% appear once; the ten largest clones hold about 7.3%. Sequenced input: peripheral blood. The receptors shown here come from an older woman with COVID-19, enrolled during active disease.

V and J are TRBV18 and TRBJ2-5; TRBD2 is a possible D gene (5 bases). Germline loops: CDR1 KGHSH, CDR2 LQKENI. V was shortened by 7 bases and J by 2 bases, with 17 bases between the two germline ends. The CDR3 covers 15 residues. The CDR3 loop is CASLGVDVSQETQYF. CDR3 nucleotide sequence: TGTGCCAGCTTGGGAGTAGACGTTTCTCAAGAGACCCAGTACTTC.

This chain connects TRBV6-5 to TRBJ2-7; the match to TRBD2 covers 8 bases. The germline CDR1 and CDR2 sequences are MNHEY and SVGAGI. Unmatched junction bases numbered 1, after V lost 0 bases and J lost 3 bases. This CDR3 has 14 amino acids. DNA of the CDR3: TGTGCCAGCAGTTACTCGGCGGGGGGCTACGAGCAGTACTTC. This sequence encodes CASSYSAGGYEQYF.

The chain recombines TRBV5-6 with TRBJ1-2; TRBD1 matches at 7 bases. Looked up from germline, CDR1 is SGHDT and CDR2 is YYEEEE. The CDR3 loop spans 15 amino acids. Germline trimming cut 3 bases from V and 5 bases from J; bases unmatched to any gene: 10. The chain's CDR3 is CASSWKQGNLYGYTF. The CDR3 nucleotides read TGTGCCAGCAGCTGGAAACAGGGGAACCTTTATGGCTACACCTTC.

The chain joins TRBV2 to TRBJ1-2, with D unresolved. There are 12 residues in the CDR3. V lost 3 bases and J 9 bases, leaving 11 bases between the germline ends. CDR1 SNHLY and CDR2 FYNNEI come from the germline V gene. CDR3 sequence: CASSDRHGSYTF. DNA of the CDR3: TGTGCCAGCAGTGATCGACACGGGAGCTACACCTTC.

The chain combines TRBV24-1 with TRBJ1-2; D is unresolved. The V gene lost 3 bases and the J gene lost 10 bases, with 14 bases spanning the gap. CDR3 length: 13 residues. Germline V gene lookup returns CDR1 KGHDR and CDR2 SFDVKD. CDR3 amino acids: CATSDILDTYYTF. CDR3 DNA: TGTGCCACCAGTGATATACTAGACACCTACTACACCTTC.

The V gene is TRBV9, the J gene TRBJ1-5, with 8 bases that match TRBD1. The CDR3 has 14 residues. Germline values: CDR1 SGDLS, CDR2 YYNGEE. Germline trimming cut 4 bases from V and 7 bases from J; bases unmatched to any gene: 7. DNA for the CDR3: TGTGCCAGCAGCTCGGAACAGGGGGTCCAGCCCCAGCATTTT. Translation: CASSSEQGVQPQHF.

This rearrangement joins TRBV5-6 to TRBJ1-2; D might be TRBD1 (6 bases). Trimming removed 4 bases at V and 3 bases at J, with 10 bases between. The germline gives CDR1 SGHDT, CDR2 YYEEEE. The CDR3 loop spans 13 amino acids. The DNA for the CDR3 is TGTGCCAGCAGCCTGAACAGGGACTATGGCTACACCTTC. Translating gives CASSLNRDYGYTF.

This rearrangement joins TRBV7-8 to TRBJ2-7; tentative D call: TRBD2 (5 bases). The V end was cut by 6 bases, the J end by 4 bases, with 13 bases between. The CDR3 totals 13 residues. Germline CDR1 reads SGHVS; CDR2 reads FQNEAQ. The DNA of the CDR3 is TGTGCCAGCAGAAGAGGGATACGTTACGAGCAGTACTTC. Its protein is CASRRGIRYEQYF.

This sequence joins TRBV6-5 and TRBJ1-1, with TRBD1 matching over 7 bases. V was clipped by 8 bases and J by 7 bases; unmatched bases: 16. CDR3 length: 15 residues. Germline V gene lookup returns CDR1 MNHEY and CDR2 SVGAGI. DNA for the CDR3: TGTGCCAGCGGCGAATCGCCCACAGGGGTTGGTGAAGCTTTCTTT. Encoded protein: CASGESPTGVGEAFF.

The genes are TRBV11-3 and TRBJ1-1; 9 nucleotides align to TRBD1. The V and J ends lost 1 base and 5 bases, in that order; junction bases with no gene match: 5. This CDR3 region has 15 residues. CDR1 is SGHNT, CDR2 YENEEA, per germline. The CDR3 loop reads CASSLGGQGGTEAFF. CDR3 coding DNA: TGTGCCAGCAGCTTAGGGGGACAGGGTGGAACTGAAGCTTTCTTT.

The V gene is TRBV27, the J gene TRBJ2-1; 7 bases fit TRBD2. The CDR3 is 14 residues long. J gave up 5 bases and V 10 bases, and 11 bases lay outside the gene matches. From germline, CDR1 is MNHEY and CDR2 SMNVEV (reference sequence). Written as DNA, the CDR3 is TGTGCCACCGGGGGGTGGGGCAATAACAATGAGCAGTTCTTC. Protein sequence: CATGGWGNNNEQFF.

The V and J genes are TRBV12-3 or TRBV12-4 and TRBJ1-1; D is uncertain. The CDR3 covers 13 residues. V lost 7 bases, J lost 1 base, and 10 bases lay in between. The CDR3 DNA follows: TGTGCCAGCACTATTACAGCGAACACTGAAGCTTTCTTT. The encoded protein is CASTITANTEAFF.

The CDR3 nucleotides are TGTGCCAGCCAAAGGGGGGGTGGCACTGAAGCTTTCTTT. This translates into CASQRGGGTEAFF. The genes are TRBV6-5 and TRBJ1-1, with D possibly TRBD1 on 6 matching bases. Trimming left V 8 bases short and J 4 bases short, with 14 bases between. This CDR3 contains 13 residues. Germline values: CDR1 MNHEY, CDR2 SVGAGI.

This chain links TRBV12-3 or TRBV12-4 with TRBJ1-1; D remains unclear. V was clipped by 3 bases and J by 5 bases, with 7 bases between them. The length of the CDR3 is 12 residues. DNA of the CDR3: TGTGCCAGCAGTTTGCGGTCGACTGAAGCTTTCTTT. Protein sequence: CASSLRSTEAFF.

The V and J genes are TRBV7-2 and TRBJ1-6, with a weak D call TRBD1 (5 bases). The CDR3 is 16 residues long. V gave up 4 bases and J gave up 2 bases, with 12 bases separating them. Germline V gene data show CDR1 as SGHTA and CDR2 as FQGNSA. The DNA of the CDR3 is TGTGCCAGCAGCTGGGTAGGGGTCCCCTATAATTCACCCCTCCACTTT. It is translated as CASSWVGVPYNSPLHF.

This rearrangement joins TRBV29-1 to TRBJ2-7; D remains unclear. Deletions cut 1 base from V and 1 base from J, with 5 bases between. The CDR3 runs to 12 residues. CDR1 and CDR2 (germline): SQVTM, ANQGSEA. The CDR3 DNA reads TGCAGCGTTGAAGGCAGTTCCTACGAGCAGTACTTC. This encodes CSVEGSSYEQYF.

The sample holds one count of this clone. The rearrangement joins TRBV18 to TRBJ1-2, with 11 positions matching TRBD1. The CDR3 is made up of 16 amino acids. Germline V lookup: CDR1 KGHSH, CDR2 LQKENI. V trimming: 4 bases; J trimming: 5 bases; junction bases outside the gene matches: 9. The CDR3 protein is CASSLPGQGAKYGYTF. The CDR3 coding sequence is TGTGCCAGCTCACTTCCCGGACAGGGGGCAAAGTATGGCTACACCTTC.

In this sample, this clone turned up once. Other DNA sequences of this sample code for an identical CDR3. The chain uses TRBV9 and TRBJ2-5; 7 nucleotides line up with TRBD2. This CDR3 comprises 14 residues. V lost 0 bases to trimming and J lost 2 bases; unmatched junction nucleotides: 1. Germline V gives CDR1 SGDLS, CDR2 YYNGEE. CDR3: CASSVGGGQETQYF. CDR3 DNA: TGTGCCAGCAGCGTAGGGGGAGGGCAAGAGACCCAGTACTTC.